These 8 T cell receptor beta chains came from one sample sequenced in a study of vaccination and CD4 T cells after COVID-19. As for treatment: approximately 10-day PBMC culture with coronavirus spike peptide pools or control peptides (ViraFEST assay). Sequencing of DNA taken from cultured CD4+ T cells relied on the Oncomine TCR Beta short-read assay. TCRdb itself ran the PCR reads through MiXCR, one entry per CDR3 protein. The table has more than 15,000 distinct CDR3 sequences, roughly 56% seen once. Their target antigens are unknown. The sequences come from cultured CD4+ T cells from blood, collected after SARS-CoV-2 vaccination. These receptors were collected from a human donor with COVID-19.

This chain uses TRBV20-1 with TRBJ1-5; D gene unclear. Deletions cut 4 bases from V and 2 bases from J, with 15 bases between. The CDR3 is made up of 15 amino acids. CDR1 and CDR2 (germline): DFQATT, SNEGSKA (reference sequence). CDR3 protein: CSATGPALGNQPQHF. The CDR3, as DNA: TGCAGTGCTACAGGCCCCGCGCTTGGCAATCAGCCCCAGCATTTT.

J is TRBJ2-2 and V is TRBV6-4; D is undetermined. The CDR3 has 14 amino acids. Germline loops: CDR1 MRHNA, CDR2 SNTAGT. V was pared by 5 bases and J by 4 bases, with 11 bases between. The CDR3 DNA is TGTGCCAGCAGTATGCAGGCCTTCACCGGGGAGCTGTTTTTT. Its translation: CASSMQAFTGELFF.

This clonotype was observed a handful of times. This chain connects TRBV18 to TRBJ1-6, with D tentatively TRBD1 (6 bases). V lost 3 bases, J lost 1 base, and 16 bases lay in between. This CDR3 region has 18 residues. The germline CDR1 and CDR2 sequences are KGHSH and LQKENI. The CDR3 DNA is TGTGCCAGCTCACCTCGGGCAGGGGATGGATCCTATAATTCACCCCTCCACTTT. Amino acids: CASSPRAGDGSYNSPLHF.

The chain has TRBV7-2 and TRBJ2-5; TRBD1 is a possible D gene (5 bases). The V and J ends lost 4 bases and 5 bases respectively, with 17 bases between them. Per the germline V gene, CDR1 is SGHTA and CDR2 is FQGNSA. The CDR3 spans 15 residues. CDR3 region: CASSSTSGSGETQYF. For the CDR3, the DNA is TGTGCCAGCAGCTCTACCTCAGGGTCCGGCGAGACCCAGTACTTC. Drawing the rest from reference TRBV7-2 and TRBJ2-5, the complete variable domain is GAGVSQSPSNKVTEKGKDVELRCDPISGHTALYWYRQSLGQGLEFLIYFQGNSAPDKSGLPSDRFSAERTGGSVSTLTIQRTQQEDSAVYLCASSSTSGSGETQYFGPGTRLLVL.

This clonotype was counted once. CDR3 coding DNA: TGCGCCAGCAGCCAAGGAAACAGGGTAACTAATGAAAAACTGTTTTTT. Translated, it gives CASSQGNRVTNEKLFF. The rearrangement uses TRBV4-1 and TRBJ1-4, with D possibly matching TRBD1 (6 bases). Trimming left V 1 base short and J 1 base short, with 10 bases between. The CDR3 is 16 amino acids. Looked up from germline, CDR1 is MGHRA and CDR2 is YSYEKL.

This clonotype has just a few counts. J is TRBJ1-2 and V is TRBV20-1; D remains ambiguous. CDR1 is DFQATT, CDR2 SNEGSKA, per germline (reference sequence). V dropped 8 bases and J dropped 8 bases, with 18 bases sitting between them. CDR3 length: 12 residues. For the CDR3, the DNA is TGCAGTTGTGTCGAGAGTAGAGGCGGCTACACCTTC. This codes for CSCVESRGGYTF.

This clonotype was counted between two and nine times. The chain links TRBV7-2 to TRBJ2-7, with TRBD2 identical over 7 bases. The germline V gene has CDR1 SGHTA and CDR2 FQGNSA. The CDR3 is made up of 14 amino acids. The V gene end was trimmed by 1 base and the J gene end by 6 bases; junction bases not matched to a gene: 6. CDR3 protein: CASSLGAGEREQYF. DNA for the CDR3: TGTGCCAGCAGCTTAGGGGCGGGAGAGCGCGAGCAGTACTTC. Filled out from reference TRBV7-2 and TRBJ2-7, the complete variable domain reads GAGVSQSPSNKVTEKGKDVELRCDPISGHTALYWYRQSLGQGLEFLIYFQGNSAPDKSGLPSDRFSAERTGGSVSTLTIQRTQQEDSAVYLCASSLGAGEREQYFGPGTRLTVT.

The CDR3 region is CASNRDGYNTEAFF. As DNA, the CDR3 is TGTGCCAGCAATCGGGACGGCTATAACACTGAAGCTTTCTTT. This chain joins TRBV28 and TRBJ1-1, with D perhaps matching TRBD1 (5 bases). The CDR3 length is 14 residues. From germline, CDR1 is MDHEN and CDR2 SYDVKM. V gave up 7 bases and J gave up 2 bases, with 14 bases separating them.